The clone carrying this T cell receptor (gamma chain) was detected a few times. The data originate from a study of gamma-delta T cells after stem cell transplantation. TCRdb reanalyzed the RT-PCR reads using CATT. The repertoire holds approximately 2,800 gamma-chain clones, with roughly 18% as singletons. CDR3 length equals 17 residues. Germline-derived CDR1 and CDR2 are EGSNGY and YDSYNSKV. Unmatched junction bases numbered 12, after V lost 0 bases and J lost 5 bases. The clonotype originates from a human donor. It is not recorded whose cells these are; they may come from a transplant donor. The sample was gamma-delta T cells. The chain is built from TRGV2 and TRGJP1. CDR3 nucleotide sequence: TGTGCCACCTGGGACGGGCCGCATACCCTGACTGGTTGGTTCAAGATATTT. Its protein product is CATWDGPHTLTGWFKIF.